This TCR beta chain originates from a study of blood T cell repertoires in COVID-19 (dated by TCRdb to the early 2020s). Looking at the study overall: Samples from collaborators originated in the United States, Italy and Spain and spanned both the acute and convalescent phases of COVID-19. The prospective study material was composed of cDNA or gDNA derived from T cells, B-cell-depleted T cells, or PBMCs. Subjects who had been exposed to COVID-19, were actively infected with it, or had recovered from it provided the deeply sampled blood TCRbeta repertoires that made up the dataset. The repertoires were released in a freely available public database intended as a resource for research on the immune response to SARS-CoV-2. The samples were drawn from two sources: the first 160 participants of the ongoing ImmuneRACE study, and about 1,300 subjects contributed by 6 global collaborators. Nearly every sample came with metadata listing a de-identified subject ID, COVID-19 status, age in years and sex. Where HLA class I and class II types were available, the types were taken from metadata supplied by the sample provider, not from assay-based typing. Overall results and qualifications from the work: The amount of clinical and demographic metadata varied by source and participant and was provided uncurated.

In its sample, this clone was seen a few times. Its antigen target is currently unknown. No per-base quality is available; no much larger clone lies one base away. Collaborating institutions collected whole blood in K2EDTA tubes following their own protocols. Collaborator samples were shipped for TCRbeta analysis as frozen whole blood, isolated PBMCs, or DNA extracted from either sample type. TCRbeta CDR3 regions were amplified from genomic DNA by means of the immunoSEQ Assay, a bias-controlled multiplex PCR. On the authors' methods: The number of nucleated cells in each sample was estimated by amplification of reference gene primers within the assay. Sequence reads were collapsed and filtered to measure the absolute abundance of every unique TCRbeta CDR3 rearrangement. For each sample, productive Simpson clonality was calculated by taking the square root of Simpson's diversity index across productive rearrangements. The clones in this table, taken by TCRdb from immuneACCESS, are in-frame only. Not every clone is retained; where verified, under half of the shortfall comes from an unresolved V gene, and the cause of the rest is unknown. V and J calls and clone size follow that table, whereas D and trimming were derived from the DNA. The sample table holds some 240,000 clones, of which approximately 83% were seen once. The ten largest clones add up to more than 9.5% of the sample.

Clipping removes 5 bases from V and 4 bases from J, with 11 as the unmatched junction base count. CDR1 and CDR2 were assigned from the germline V gene as KGHDR and SFDVKD. The CDR3 starts with the cysteine, ends with the phenylalanine, and has 18 residues. The retained sequence is limited to the CDR3, 54 bases, with the frame set at the first base. The source of this sequence is a woman of 80 years or more with acute or convalescent COVID-19. The V gene is TRBV24-1 and the J gene is TRBJ2-2; 11 bases in the middle match TRBD1. The material sequenced was peripheral blood. The CDR3 has the sequence CATSGPRTGGASTGELFF. The nucleotides read TGTGCCACCAGTGGTCCTAGGACAGGGGGCGCTTCCACCGGGGAGCTGTTTTTT.